This entry features one TCR beta chain sequence. The antigen remains unidentified. From germline, CDR1 is MGHRA and CDR2 YSYEKL. There are 14 residues in the CDR3. The V and J ends lost 4 bases and 5 bases, in that order; junction bases with no gene match: 6. Treatment given: approximately 18 received Ad26.COV2.S at low or high dose, single or two shots; 5 received placebo; per-sample allocation not given. The samples were gathered on day 63 after the first injection of vaccine or placebo. The source of the sample is a study of Ad26.COV2.S vaccination and SARS-CoV-2 variants. On the study more broadly: Intramuscular Ad26.COV2.S at 5x10^10 or 1x10^11 viral particles.

TCRdb's table, derived via immunoSEQ multiplex PCR, lists solely in-frame clones and lacks some. The sample carries roughly 390,000 clones, approximately 91% recorded once. General study points: It was found that vaccine and placebo recipients had similar non-spike TCR breadth.

The sequencing here drew on peripheral blood, taken in a trial of Ad26.COV2.S vaccine versus placebo. The chain has TRBV4-1 and TRBJ1-2; TRBD1 matches 8 bases. The receptor comes from a person aged 18-65 years who received the Ad26.COV2.S COVID-19 vaccine or a placebo. The CDR3 spells CASSPPGQGYGYTF. The DNA of the CDR3 is TGCGCCAGCAGCCCCCCCGGACAGGGATATGGCTACACCTTC.